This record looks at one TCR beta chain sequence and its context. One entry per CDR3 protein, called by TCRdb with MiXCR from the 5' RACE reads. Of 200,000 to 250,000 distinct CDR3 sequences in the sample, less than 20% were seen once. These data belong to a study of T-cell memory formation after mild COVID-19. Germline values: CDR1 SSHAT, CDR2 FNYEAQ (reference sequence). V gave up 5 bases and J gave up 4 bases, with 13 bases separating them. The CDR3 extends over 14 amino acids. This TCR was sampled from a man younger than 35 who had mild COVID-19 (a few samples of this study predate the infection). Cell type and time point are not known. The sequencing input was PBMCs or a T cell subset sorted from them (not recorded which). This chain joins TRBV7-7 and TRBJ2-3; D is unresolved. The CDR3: CASSPSLSPDTQYF. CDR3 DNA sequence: TGTGCCAGCAGCCCCTCCCTAAGCCCAGATACGCAGTATTTT.